This TCR beta chain was documented in a study of blood T cells in healthy people across ages (dated by TCRdb to the mid-2010s). Regarding the study in general: Template switching captured roughly one uniquely barcoded TCR beta cDNA molecule per two T cells in model experiments. To track age-related changes in TCR beta repertoire diversity, the study relied on deep sequencing normalized with unique cDNA molecular identifiers. The donors were divided into four age groups: young (average about 16 years), middle-aged (about 39), aged (approximately 59) and long-lived (around 80). To avoid experimental bias, donors of different ages were randomly spread across the sequencing lanes. The study analyzed two additional independent replicas of 1 million unique cDNA reads from the same blood draw for two donors, one aged 18 to 29 and one aged 80 or older. Summary of the overall study and its limitations: Since profiling was done on bulk unsorted PBMCs, naive and antigen-experienced compartments could not be conclusively compared. Estimates of total diversity based on one million sequenced T cells were considered lower bounds and underestimates. There was a strong correlation between observed TCR beta diversity and the percentage of naive T cells measured by flow cytometry. As age increased, observed TCR beta diversity per million T cells dropped in a roughly linear way, and a significant reduction was already evident by age 40. Compared with the aged group, the long-lived group had more naive CD4+ T cells, fewer expanded clones and increased TCR diversity, suggesting age selection. The CMV infection status of donors was not known, potentially confounding age-related changes in expanded clonotypes.

The donors were 40 or so Caucasian individuals from Russia, aged roughly 6 to 100 years, who were systemically healthy. Each donor gave ten milliliters of peripheral blood, drawn into EDTA-treated Vacutainer tubes. PBMCs were isolated by Ficoll-Paque density-gradient centrifugation, with at least 7 million obtained per sample. Trizol reagent was used to extract total RNA from PBMCs, with at least 5 micrograms per sample. Naive CD45RAhigh/CD27high T cell percentages were measured by flow cytometry on a PBMC aliquot from every donor. V is trimmed back by 5 bases and J by 4 bases, and the junction contains 8 bases that no gene match accounts for. Inclusive of the bounding cysteine and phenylalanine, the CDR3 is 13 residues long. Here the CDR3 DNA is all that survives: 39 bases in frame from base 1. CDR1 and CDR2, looked up from the germline V gene (reference sequence), are DFQATT and SNEGSKA. Concerning this clonotype itself: Which antigen it targets is not known. No much larger clone is present one base from it, and per-base qualities are unavailable.

To prepare the library, 5' RACE was applied. The data were produced on an Illumina HiSeq 2500. A second about 7 to 12 cycle PCR used a sample-barcoded 5' primer and a J-beta primer mix. Each TCR beta cDNA molecule received a unique molecular identifier from a template-switch 5' adaptor carrying 12 random nucleotides. At least 2.5 million CDR3-containing paired-end reads were obtained from each sample. All of the RNA was converted into first-strand cDNA using the Mint cDNA synthesis kit, with a TRBC-specific oligonucleotide serving as the primer. All cDNA was treated with uracil-DNA glycosylase and then went through a first 18-cycle PCR with the universal primers M1SS and BC2_uni_R. Per the original workflow: Each sample was normalized by randomly selecting 1 million high-quality reads, each carrying a distinct molecular identifier. Reads sharing molecular identifiers were discarded rather than binned into consensus sequences. CDR3 identification, clonotype clustering and error correction used MiTCR with a Q25 quality threshold and the strictest error-elimination algorithm. A nonparametric unseen species model with Euler transformation was used to estimate lower-bound total TCR beta diversity. TCRdb reanalyzed the raw reads on its own, using fastp at Q25 for trimming and MiXCR for clone calling, and kept in-frame beta chains. Here each entry gathers all rows of one CDR3 protein and keeps the most common genes and DNA. These V and J calls are TCRdb output, not the study's own analysis. Within this sample are hundreds of thousands of distinct CDR3 sequences, with roughly 58% of them counted one time only. 30% to 45% of the sample goes to the ten largest clones.

The rearranged chain carries TRBV20-1 and TRBJ2-7; the junction holds 7 bases that match TRBD2. The TCR originated in a man in his 60s in good health. What was sequenced was blood. Here the CDR3 is given as CSASGGSFYEQYF. At the DNA level, the sequence is TGCAGTGCTTCCGGGGGGTCATTTTACGAGCAGTACTTC.